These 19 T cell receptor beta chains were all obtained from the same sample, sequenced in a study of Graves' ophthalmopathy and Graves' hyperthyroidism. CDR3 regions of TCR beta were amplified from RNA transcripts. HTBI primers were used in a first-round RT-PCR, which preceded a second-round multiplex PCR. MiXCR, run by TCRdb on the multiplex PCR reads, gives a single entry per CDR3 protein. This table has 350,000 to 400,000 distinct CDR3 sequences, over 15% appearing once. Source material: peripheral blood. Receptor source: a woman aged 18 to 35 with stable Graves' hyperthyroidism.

The CDR3 sequence is CASSLVIGYEQYF. The CDR3 DNA sequence: TGTGCCAGCAGCTTAGTAATAGGCTACGAGCAGTACTTC. The chain is built from TRBV7-9 and TRBJ2-7; D gene unclear. CDR1 and CDR2 from the germline V gene are SEHNR and FQNEAQ (reference sequence). The V and J ends lost 1 base and 3 bases respectively, with 7 bases between them. The CDR3 length is 13 residues.

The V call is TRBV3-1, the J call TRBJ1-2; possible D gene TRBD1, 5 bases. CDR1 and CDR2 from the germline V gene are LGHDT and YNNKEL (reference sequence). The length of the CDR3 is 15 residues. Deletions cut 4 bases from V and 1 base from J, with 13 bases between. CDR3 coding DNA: TGTGCCAGCAGCCGGGGACTCCTGAATAACTATGGCTACACCTTC. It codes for CASSRGLLNNYGYTF.

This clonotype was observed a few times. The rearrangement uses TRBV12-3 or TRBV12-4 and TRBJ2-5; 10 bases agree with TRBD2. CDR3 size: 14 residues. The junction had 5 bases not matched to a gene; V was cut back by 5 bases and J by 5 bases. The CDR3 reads CASSPFSGGETQYF. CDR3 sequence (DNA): TGTGCCAGCAGTCCCTTTAGCGGGGGGGAGACCCAGTACTTC.

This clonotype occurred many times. DNA for the CDR3: TGTGCCAGCCGGCAGGCGGCCGAAGCTTTCTTT. It translates to CASRQAAEAFF. V usage is TRBV19 and J usage is TRBJ1-1; D not resolved. Germline V CDR1 and CDR2: LNHDA, SQIVND (reference sequence). The germline V and J ends were trimmed by 9 bases and 8 bases, with 13 bases remaining between them. The CDR3 covers 11 residues.

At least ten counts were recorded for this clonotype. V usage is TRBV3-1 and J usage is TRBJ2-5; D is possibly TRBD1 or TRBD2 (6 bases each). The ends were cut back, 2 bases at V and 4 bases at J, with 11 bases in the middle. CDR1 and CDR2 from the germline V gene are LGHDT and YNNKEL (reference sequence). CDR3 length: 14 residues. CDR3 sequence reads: CASSQRGGGETQYF. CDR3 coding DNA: TGTGCCAGCAGCCAACGAGGGGGAGGAGAGACCCAGTACTTC.

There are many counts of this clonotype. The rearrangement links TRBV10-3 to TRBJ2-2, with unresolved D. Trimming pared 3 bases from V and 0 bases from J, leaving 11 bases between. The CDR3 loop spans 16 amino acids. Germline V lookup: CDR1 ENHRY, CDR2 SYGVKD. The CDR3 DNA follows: TGTGCCATCAGTGATTCCGGGTCCGCGAACACCGGGGAGCTGTTTTTT. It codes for CAISDSGSANTGELFF.

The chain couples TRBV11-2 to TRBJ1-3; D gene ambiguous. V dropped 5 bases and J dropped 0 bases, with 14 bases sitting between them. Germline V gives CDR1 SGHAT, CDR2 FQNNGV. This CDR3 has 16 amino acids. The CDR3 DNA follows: TGTGCCAGCAGCGCCTTTCGACCGACCTCTGGAAACACCATATATTTT. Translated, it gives CASSAFRPTSGNTIYF.

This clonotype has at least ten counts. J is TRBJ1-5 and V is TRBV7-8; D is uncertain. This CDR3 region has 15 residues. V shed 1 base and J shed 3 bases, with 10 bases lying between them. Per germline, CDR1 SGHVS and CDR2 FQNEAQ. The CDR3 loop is CASSLVRVNNQPQHF. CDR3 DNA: TGTGCCAGCAGCTTAGTGCGCGTAAACAATCAGCCCCAGCATTTT. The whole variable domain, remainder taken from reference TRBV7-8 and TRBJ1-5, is GAGVSQSPRYKVAKRGQDVALRCDPISGHVSLFWYQQALGQGPEFLTYFQNEAQLDKSGLPSDRFFAERPEGSVSTLKIQRTQQEDSAVYLCASSLVRVNNQPQHFGDGTRLSIL.

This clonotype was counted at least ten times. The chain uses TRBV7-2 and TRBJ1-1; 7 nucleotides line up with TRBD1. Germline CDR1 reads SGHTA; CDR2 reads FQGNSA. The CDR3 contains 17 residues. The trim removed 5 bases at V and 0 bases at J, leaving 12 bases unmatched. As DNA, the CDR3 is TGTGCCAGCAGCCGGACTGACAGGGTGATGGTGAACACTGAAGCTTTCTTT. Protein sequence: CASSRTDRVMVNTEAFF.

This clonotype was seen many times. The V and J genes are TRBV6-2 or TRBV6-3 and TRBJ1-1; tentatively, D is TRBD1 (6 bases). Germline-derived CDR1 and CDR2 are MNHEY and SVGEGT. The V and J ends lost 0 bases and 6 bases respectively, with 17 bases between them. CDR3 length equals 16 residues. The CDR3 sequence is CASSYSIVQGGAEAFF. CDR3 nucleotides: TGTGCCAGCAGTTACTCGATTGTACAGGGAGGCGCTGAAGCTTTCTTT.

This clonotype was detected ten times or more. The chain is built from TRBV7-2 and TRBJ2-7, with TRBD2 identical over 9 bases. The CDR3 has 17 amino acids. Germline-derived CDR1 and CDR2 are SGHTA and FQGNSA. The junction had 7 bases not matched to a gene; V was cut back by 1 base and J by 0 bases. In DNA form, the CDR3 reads TGTGCCAGCAGCTTAGGGCTAGCGGGGATTTTCTCCTACGAGCAGTACTTC. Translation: CASSLGLAGIFSYEQYF.

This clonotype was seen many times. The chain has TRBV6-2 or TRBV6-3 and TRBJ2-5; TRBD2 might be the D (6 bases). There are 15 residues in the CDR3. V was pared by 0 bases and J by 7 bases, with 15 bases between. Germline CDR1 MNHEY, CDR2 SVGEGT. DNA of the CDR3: TGTGCCAGCAGTTACTCACCCGGGACTCGGGGGACCCAGTACTTC. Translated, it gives CASSYSPGTRGTQYF.

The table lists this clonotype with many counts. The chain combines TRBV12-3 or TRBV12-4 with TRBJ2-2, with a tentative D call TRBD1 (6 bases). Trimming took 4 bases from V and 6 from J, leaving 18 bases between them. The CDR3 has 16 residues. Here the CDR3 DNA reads TGTGCCAGCAGTTCCCCCGATGTCAGGGGCCCCGGGGAGCTGTTTTTT. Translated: CASSSPDVRGPGELFF.

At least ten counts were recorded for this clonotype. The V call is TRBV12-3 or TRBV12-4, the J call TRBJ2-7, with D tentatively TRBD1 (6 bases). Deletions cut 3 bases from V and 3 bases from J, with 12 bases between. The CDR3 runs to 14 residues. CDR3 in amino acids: CASSFGTGYYEQYF. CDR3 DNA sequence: TGTGCCAGCAGTTTCGGAACAGGGTACTACGAGCAGTACTTC.

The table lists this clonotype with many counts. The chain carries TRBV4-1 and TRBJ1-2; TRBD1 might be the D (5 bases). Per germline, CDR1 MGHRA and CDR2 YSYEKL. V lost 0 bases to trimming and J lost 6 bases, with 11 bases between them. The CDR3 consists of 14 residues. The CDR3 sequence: CASSQDGGIDGYTF. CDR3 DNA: TGCGCCAGCAGCCAAGATGGGGGTATTGATGGCTACACCTTC.

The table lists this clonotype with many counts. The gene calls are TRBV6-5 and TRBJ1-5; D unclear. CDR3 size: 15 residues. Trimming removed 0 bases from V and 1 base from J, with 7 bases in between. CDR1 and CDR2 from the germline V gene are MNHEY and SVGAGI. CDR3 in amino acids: CASSYSQFSNQPQHF. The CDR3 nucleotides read TGTGCCAGCAGTTACTCACAGTTCAGCAATCAGCCCCAGCATTTT.

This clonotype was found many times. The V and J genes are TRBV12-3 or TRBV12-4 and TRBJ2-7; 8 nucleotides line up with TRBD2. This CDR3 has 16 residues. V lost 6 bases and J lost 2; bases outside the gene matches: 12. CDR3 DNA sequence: TGTGCCAGCAGCCCGGGAGGGGGTTTTCCGCCCTACGAGCAGTACTTC. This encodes CASSPGGGFPPYEQYF.

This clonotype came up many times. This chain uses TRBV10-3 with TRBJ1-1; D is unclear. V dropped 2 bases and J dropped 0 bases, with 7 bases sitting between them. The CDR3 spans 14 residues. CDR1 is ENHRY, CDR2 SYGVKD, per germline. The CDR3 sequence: CAISEGPLNTEAFF. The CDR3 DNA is TGTGCCATCAGTGAGGGACCCTTGAACACTGAAGCTTTCTTT.

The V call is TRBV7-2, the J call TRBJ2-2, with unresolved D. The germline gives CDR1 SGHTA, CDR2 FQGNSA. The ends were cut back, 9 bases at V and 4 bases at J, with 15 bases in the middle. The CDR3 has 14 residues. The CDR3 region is CASGPSGRTGELFF. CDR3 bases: TGTGCCAGTGGACCGTCCGGACGCACCGGGGAGCTGTTTTTT.